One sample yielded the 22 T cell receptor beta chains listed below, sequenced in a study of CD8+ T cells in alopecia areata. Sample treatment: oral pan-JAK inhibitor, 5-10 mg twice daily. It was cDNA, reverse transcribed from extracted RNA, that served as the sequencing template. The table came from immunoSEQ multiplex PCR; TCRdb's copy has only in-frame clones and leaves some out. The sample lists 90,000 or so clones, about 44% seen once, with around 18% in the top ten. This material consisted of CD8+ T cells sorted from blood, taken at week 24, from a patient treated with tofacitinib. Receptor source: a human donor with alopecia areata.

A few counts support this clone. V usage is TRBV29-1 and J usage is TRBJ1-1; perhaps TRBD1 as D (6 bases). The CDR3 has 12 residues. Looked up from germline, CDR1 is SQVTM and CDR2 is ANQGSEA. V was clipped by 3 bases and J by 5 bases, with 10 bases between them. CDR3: CSVEDSKTEAFF. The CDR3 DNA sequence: TGCAGCGTTGAGGACAGCAAAACTGAAGCTTTCTTT.

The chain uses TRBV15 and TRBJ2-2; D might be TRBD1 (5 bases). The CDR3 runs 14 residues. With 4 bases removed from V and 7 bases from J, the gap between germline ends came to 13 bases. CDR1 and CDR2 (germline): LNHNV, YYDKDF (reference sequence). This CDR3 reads CATSISGLNGELFF. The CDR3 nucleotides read TGTGCCACCAGCATCTCAGGGCTTAACGGGGAGCTGTTTTTT.

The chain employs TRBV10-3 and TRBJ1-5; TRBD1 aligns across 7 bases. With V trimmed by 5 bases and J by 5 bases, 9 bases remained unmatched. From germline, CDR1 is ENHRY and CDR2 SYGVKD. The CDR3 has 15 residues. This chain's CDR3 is CAISRTGEVDQPQHF. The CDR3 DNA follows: TGTGCCATCAGTAGAACAGGGGAGGTCGATCAGCCCCAGCATTTT.

CDR3 DNA sequence: TGTGCCATCCTCGCGTCGGACAGGGTCCCTGAGCAGTTCTTC. It yields the protein CAILASDRVPEQFF. The chain couples TRBV10-3 to TRBJ2-1; 8 bases align to TRBD1. This CDR3 contains 14 residues. Germline V CDR1 and CDR2: ENHRY, SYGVKD. V shed 8 bases and J 9 bases; nucleotides not matched to a gene: 12.

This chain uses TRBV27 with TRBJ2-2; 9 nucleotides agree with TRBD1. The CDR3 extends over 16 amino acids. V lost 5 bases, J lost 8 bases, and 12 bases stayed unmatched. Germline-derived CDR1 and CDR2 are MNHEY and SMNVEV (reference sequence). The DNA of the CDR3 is TGTGCCAGCAGTATCAACAGGGGGCGCTTATTGGGGGAGCTGTTTTTT. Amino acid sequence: CASSINRGRLLGELFF.

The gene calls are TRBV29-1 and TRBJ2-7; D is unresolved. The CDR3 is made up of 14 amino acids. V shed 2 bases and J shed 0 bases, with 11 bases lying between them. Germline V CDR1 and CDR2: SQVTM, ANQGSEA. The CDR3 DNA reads TGCAGCGTTGAAACCGAGGCGAGCTCCTACGAGCAGTACTTC. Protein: CSVETEASSYEQYF.

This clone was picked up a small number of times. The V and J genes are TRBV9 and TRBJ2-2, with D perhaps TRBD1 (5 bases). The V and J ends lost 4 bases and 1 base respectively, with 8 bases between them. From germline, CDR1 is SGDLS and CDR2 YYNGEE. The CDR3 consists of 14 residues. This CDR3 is CASSRQMNTGELFF. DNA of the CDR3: TGTGCCAGCAGCAGACAGATGAACACCGGGGAGCTGTTTTTT.

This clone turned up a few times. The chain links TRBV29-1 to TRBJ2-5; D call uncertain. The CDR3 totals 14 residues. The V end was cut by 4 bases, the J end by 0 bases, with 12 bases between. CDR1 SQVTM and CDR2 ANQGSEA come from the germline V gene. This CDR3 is CSVALQSHQETQYF. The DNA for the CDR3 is TGCAGCGTTGCCCTACAATCACACCAAGAGACCCAGTACTTC.

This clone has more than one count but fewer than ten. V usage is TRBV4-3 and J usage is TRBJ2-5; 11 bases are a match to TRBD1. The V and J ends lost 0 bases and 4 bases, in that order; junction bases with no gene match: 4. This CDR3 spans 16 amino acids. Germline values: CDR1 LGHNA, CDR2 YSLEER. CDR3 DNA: TGCGCCAGCAGCCAAGATCCCGGGACAGGGGGAGAGACCCAGTACTTC. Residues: CASSQDPGTGGETQYF.

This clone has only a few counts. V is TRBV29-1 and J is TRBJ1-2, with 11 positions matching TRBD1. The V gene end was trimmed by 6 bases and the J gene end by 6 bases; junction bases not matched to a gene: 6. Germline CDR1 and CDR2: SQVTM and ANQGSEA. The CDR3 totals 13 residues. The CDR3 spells CSVWTGGEDGYTF. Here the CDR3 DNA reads TGCAGCGTCTGGACAGGGGGCGAGGATGGCTACACCTTC.

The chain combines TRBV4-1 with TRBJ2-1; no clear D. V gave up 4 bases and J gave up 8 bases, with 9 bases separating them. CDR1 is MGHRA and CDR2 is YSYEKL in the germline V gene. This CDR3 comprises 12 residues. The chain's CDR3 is CASSPANDEQFF. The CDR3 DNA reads TGCGCCAGCAGCCCAGCCAACGATGAGCAGTTCTTC.

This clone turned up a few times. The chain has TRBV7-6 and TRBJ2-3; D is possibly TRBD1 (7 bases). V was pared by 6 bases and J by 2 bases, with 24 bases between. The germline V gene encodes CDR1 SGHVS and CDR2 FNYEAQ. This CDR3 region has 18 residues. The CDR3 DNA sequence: TGTGCCAGCAGTGAGACAGGGTGGCGGGATCGGGACACAGATACGCAGTATTTT. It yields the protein CASSETGWRDRDTDTQYF.

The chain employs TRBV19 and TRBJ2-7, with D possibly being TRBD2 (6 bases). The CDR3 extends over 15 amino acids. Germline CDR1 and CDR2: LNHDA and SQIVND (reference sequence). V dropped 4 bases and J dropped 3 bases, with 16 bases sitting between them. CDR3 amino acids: CASSTRDSVYYEQYF. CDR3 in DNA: TGTGCCAGTAGTACCCGGGACTCGGTCTACTACGAGCAGTACTTC. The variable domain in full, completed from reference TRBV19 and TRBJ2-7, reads DGGITQSPKYLFRKEGQNVTLSCEQNLNHDAMYWYRQDPGQGLRLIYYSQIVNDFQKGDIAEGYSVSREKKESFPLTVTSAQKNPTAFYLCASSTRDSVYYEQYFGPGTRLTVT.

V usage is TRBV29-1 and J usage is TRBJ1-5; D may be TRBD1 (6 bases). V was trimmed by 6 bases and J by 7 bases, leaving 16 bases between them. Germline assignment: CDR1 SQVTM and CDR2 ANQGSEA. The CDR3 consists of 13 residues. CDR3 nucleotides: TGCAGCGTCGCAAGGGGGGTCGGGCAGCCCCAGCATTTT. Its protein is CSVARGVGQPQHF.

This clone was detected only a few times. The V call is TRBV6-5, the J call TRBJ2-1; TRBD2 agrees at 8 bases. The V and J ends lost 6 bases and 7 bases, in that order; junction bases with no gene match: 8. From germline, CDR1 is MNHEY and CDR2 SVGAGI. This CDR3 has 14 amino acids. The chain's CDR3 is CASSRQREYNEQFF. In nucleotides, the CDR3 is TGTGCCAGCAGCCGACAGCGGGAGTATAATGAGCAGTTCTTC.

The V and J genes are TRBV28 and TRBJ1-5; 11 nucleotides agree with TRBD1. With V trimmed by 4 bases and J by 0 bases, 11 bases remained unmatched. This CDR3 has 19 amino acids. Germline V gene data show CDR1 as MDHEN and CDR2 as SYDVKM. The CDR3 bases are TGTGCCAGCAGTTCAACCGGGACAGGGGGGTCTTATAGCAATCAGCCCCAGCATTTT. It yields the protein CASSSTGTGGSYSNQPQHF. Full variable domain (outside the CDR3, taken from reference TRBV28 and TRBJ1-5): DVKVTQSSRYLVKRTGEKVFLECVQDMDHENMFWYRQDPGLGLRLIYFSYDVKMKEKGDIPEGYSVSREKKERFSLILESASTNQTSMYLCASSSTGTGGSYSNQPQHFGDGTRLSIL.

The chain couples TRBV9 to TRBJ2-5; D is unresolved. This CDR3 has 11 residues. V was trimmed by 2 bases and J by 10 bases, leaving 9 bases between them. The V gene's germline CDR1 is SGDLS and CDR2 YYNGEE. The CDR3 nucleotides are TGTGCCAGCAGCGTCACCGACCACCAGTACTTC. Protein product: CASSVTDHQYF.

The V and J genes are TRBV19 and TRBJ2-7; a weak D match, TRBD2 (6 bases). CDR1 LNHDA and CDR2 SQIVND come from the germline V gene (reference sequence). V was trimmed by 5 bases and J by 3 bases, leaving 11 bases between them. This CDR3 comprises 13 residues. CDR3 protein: CASSGGSIYEQYF. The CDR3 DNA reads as TGTGCCAGTAGTGGAGGGTCAATCTACGAGCAGTACTTC.

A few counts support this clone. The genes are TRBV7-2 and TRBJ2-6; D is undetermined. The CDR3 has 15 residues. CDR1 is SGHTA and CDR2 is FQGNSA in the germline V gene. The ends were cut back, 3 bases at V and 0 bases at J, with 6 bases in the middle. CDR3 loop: CASSFGDSGANVLTF. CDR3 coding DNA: TGTGCCAGCAGCTTTGGGGACTCTGGGGCCAACGTCCTGACTTTC. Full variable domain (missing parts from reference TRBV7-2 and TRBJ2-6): GAGVSQSPSNKVTEKGKDVELRCDPISGHTALYWYRQSLGQGLEFLIYFQGNSAPDKSGLPSDRFSAERTGGSVSTLTIQRTQQEDSAVYLCASSFGDSGANVLTFGAGSRLTVL.

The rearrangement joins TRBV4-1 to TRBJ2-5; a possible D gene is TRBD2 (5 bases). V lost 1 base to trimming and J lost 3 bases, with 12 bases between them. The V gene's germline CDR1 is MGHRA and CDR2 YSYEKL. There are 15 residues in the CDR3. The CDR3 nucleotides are TGCGCCAGCAGCCAAGTACTTAGCGCCGAAGAGACCCAGTACTTC. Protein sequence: CASSQVLSAEETQYF.

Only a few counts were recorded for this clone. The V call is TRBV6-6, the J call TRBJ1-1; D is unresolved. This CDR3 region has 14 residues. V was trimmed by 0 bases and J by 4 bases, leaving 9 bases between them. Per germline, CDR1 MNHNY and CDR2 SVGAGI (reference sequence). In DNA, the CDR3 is TGTGCCAGCAGTTACTCGCCTGTTGGCACTGAAGCTTTCTTT. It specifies CASSYSPVGTEAFF.

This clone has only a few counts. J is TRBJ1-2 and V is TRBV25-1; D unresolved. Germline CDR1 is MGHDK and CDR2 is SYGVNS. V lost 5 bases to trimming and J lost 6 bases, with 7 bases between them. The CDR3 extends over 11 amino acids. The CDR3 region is CASSKGDGYTF. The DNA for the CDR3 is TGTGCCAGCAGTAAGGGTGATGGCTACACCTTC.